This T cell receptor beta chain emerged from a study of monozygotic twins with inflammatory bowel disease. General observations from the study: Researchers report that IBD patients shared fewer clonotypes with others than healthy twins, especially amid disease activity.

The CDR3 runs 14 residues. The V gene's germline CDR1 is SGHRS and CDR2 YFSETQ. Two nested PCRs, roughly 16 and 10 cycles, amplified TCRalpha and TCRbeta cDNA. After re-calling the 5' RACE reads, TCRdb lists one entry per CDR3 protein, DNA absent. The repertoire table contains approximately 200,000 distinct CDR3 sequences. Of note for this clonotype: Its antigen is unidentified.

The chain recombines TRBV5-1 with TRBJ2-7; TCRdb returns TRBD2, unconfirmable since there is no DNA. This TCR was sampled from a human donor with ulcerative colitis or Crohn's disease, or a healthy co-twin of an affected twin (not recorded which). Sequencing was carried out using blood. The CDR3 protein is CASRWSASLGEQYF.